This TCR beta chain emerged from a study of shared clonotypes between healthy human individuals. This CDR3 comprises 17 residues. V was cut by 0 bases and J by 0 bases, with 12 bases left in between. Germline CDR1 LNHNV, CDR2 YYDKDF (reference sequence). Here immunoSEQ multiplex PCR was the method, and the copy in TCRdb shows in-frame clones only, minus some. The sample contains about 2.1 million clones, 90% to 95% of which appear only once. Selected positively for CCR7 and CD45RO-negative, naive CD8 cells excluded terminally differentiated effector memory CD45RA+ cells. The source of this sequence is a man aged 18 to 30 in good health. Some clones in this sample may be carry-over from other donors' samples. Input material: naive CD8+ T cells from PBMCs. V usage is TRBV15 and J usage is TRBJ1-5, with D unresolved. The CDR3 region is CATSREVWEISNQPQHF. CDR3 coding DNA: TGTGCCACCAGCAGAGAAGTTTGGGAGATTAGCAATCAGCCCCAGCATTTT.